A single sample gave rise to the 21 T cell receptor beta chains below, sequenced in a study of T cell responses to AZD1222 COVID-19 vaccine. The data were produced by immunoSEQ multiplex PCR, yet TCRdb's version contains in-frame clones alone and is incomplete. There are about 150,000 clones in the sample; approximately 90% occur only once, and less than 3.5% lies in the top ten. The sequencing here drew on peripheral blood, taken 28 days after the second AZD1222 dose. The receptors shown here come from an adult who received the AZD1222 COVID-19 vaccine.

The rearrangement uses TRBV5-6 and TRBJ2-7; either TRBD1 or TRBD2 may supply D (5 bases each). This CDR3 has 15 amino acids. Germline values: CDR1 SGHDT, CDR2 YYEEEE. The V gene lost 0 bases and the J gene lost 4 bases, with 14 bases spanning the gap. CDR3: CASSLAVRGRYEQYF. The CDR3 coding sequence is TGTGCCAGCAGCTTGGCTGTGAGGGGTCGGTACGAGCAGTACTTC.

This clone came up once. The chain has TRBV6-5 and TRBJ1-1, with TRBD1 matching over 9 bases. Looked up from germline, CDR1 is MNHEY and CDR2 is SVGAGI. The J segment lost 0 bases and the V segment lost 3 bases, leaving 5 bases of the junction unmatched. The length of the CDR3 is 16 residues. The CDR3 reads CASSYSRTGVNTEAFF. The CDR3 DNA reads TGTGCCAGCAGTTATTCCCGGACAGGGGTGAACACTGAAGCTTTCTTT.

This chain uses TRBV19 with TRBJ1-1; the match to TRBD1 covers 7 bases. Germline trimming cut 1 base from V and 1 base from J; bases unmatched to any gene: 6. Germline loops: CDR1 LNHDA, CDR2 SQIVND (reference sequence). The CDR3 has 16 residues. CDR3 sequence: CASSIGLGQRNTEAFF. As DNA, the CDR3 is TGTGCCAGTAGTATAGGACTGGGACAGAGGAACACTGAAGCTTTCTTT.

The CDR3, as DNA: TGTGCCACCAGTGATCCGGGACAGGGATCGCATGAGCAGTTCTTC. Its protein is CATSDPGQGSHEQFF. J is TRBJ2-1 and V is TRBV24-1, with 9 bases lining up with TRBD1. In germline, CDR1 is KGHDR, CDR2 SFDVKD. CDR3 length: 15 residues. V lost 3 bases and J lost 8; bases outside the gene matches: 7.

The chain employs TRBV28 and TRBJ1-3; 8 nucleotides align to TRBD1. Germline loops: CDR1 MDHEN, CDR2 SYDVKM. The CDR3 covers 13 residues. Trimming at V came to 6 bases and at J to 7 bases, leaving 5 bases not matched to a gene. The DNA for the CDR3 is TGTGCCAGCAGCAAGACAGGGGATAACACCATATATTTT. Protein sequence: CASSKTGDNTIYF.

This chain links TRBV11-2 with TRBJ1-3; no clear D gene. Germline lookup yields CDR1 SGHAT and CDR2 FQNNGV. The CDR3 is made up of 15 amino acids. V dropped 7 bases and J dropped 4 bases, with 17 bases sitting between them. The CDR3 nucleotides read TGTGCCAGCACAAAGGCCGTGGAGGTCGGAAACACCATATATTTT. Encoded protein: CASTKAVEVGNTIYF.

The gene calls are TRBV6-5 and TRBJ1-6; unclear D gene. Trimming left V 0 bases short and J 5 bases short, with 5 bases between. Germline lookup yields CDR1 MNHEY and CDR2 SVGAGI. This CDR3 is built from 14 residues. This CDR3 reads CASSYSHDNSPLHF. CDR3 bases: TGTGCCAGCAGTTACTCGCACGATAATTCACCCCTCCACTTT.

This sequence joins TRBV15 and TRBJ2-7, with D unresolved. Germline V lookup: CDR1 LNHNV, CDR2 YYDKDF (reference sequence). V lost 3 bases, J lost 2 bases, and 11 bases lay in between. This CDR3 has 14 residues. The DNA of the CDR3 is TGTGCCACCAGCAGCTCTAAGTTAACCTACGAGCAGTACTTC. Protein sequence: CATSSSKLTYEQYF.

CDR3 residues: CASSSGTGNTYEQYF. The CDR3 DNA reads as TGTGCCAGCTCATCTGGGACAGGCAATACCTACGAGCAGTACTTC. The V call is TRBV18, the J call TRBJ2-7; 8 nucleotides match TRBD1. The CDR3 is 15 residues long. The ends lost 5 bases at V and 2 bases at J; junction bases unmatched: 8. The germline gives CDR1 KGHSH, CDR2 LQKENI.

The CDR3 protein is CSVVPRGTEAFF. Written as DNA, the CDR3 is TGCAGCGTTGTCCCCCGGGGGACTGAAGCTTTCTTT. The chain couples TRBV29-1 to TRBJ1-1; D possibly corresponds to TRBD1 (5 bases). This CDR3 is 12 amino acids long. The V end lost 4 bases, the J end lost 5 bases, and 11 bases lay between the germline ends. Germline V lookup: CDR1 SQVTM, CDR2 ANQGSEA.

The chain employs TRBV28 and TRBJ1-2, with 9 bases aligning to TRBD1. Germline V CDR1 and CDR2: MDHEN, SYDVKM. With V trimmed by 4 bases and J by 8 bases, 8 bases remained unmatched. The CDR3 is 14 residues long. Here the CDR3 DNA reads TGTGCCAGCAGTTCCCCCGACAGGGGGGCCGGCTACACCTTC. This gives the protein CASSSPDRGAGYTF.

This chain uses TRBV5-1 with TRBJ2-1; D gene ambiguous. With 4 bases removed from V and 8 bases from J, the gap between germline ends came to 16 bases. Germline V gene lookup returns CDR1 SGHRS and CDR2 YFSETQ. There are 14 residues in the CDR3. Written as DNA, the CDR3 is TGCGCCAGCAGCGTTACGGGCTCCGGTGATGAGCAGTTCTTC. As protein: CASSVTGSGDEQFF.

The V and J genes are TRBV7-2 and TRBJ1-4, with TRBD1 as a possible D gene (6 bases). Trimming stripped 0 bases from V and 4 bases from J, with 12 bases between. In germline, CDR1 is SGHTA, CDR2 FQGNSA. The CDR3 totals 16 residues. The CDR3 region is CASSLAWGRGNEKLFF. CDR3 in DNA: TGTGCCAGCAGCTTAGCCTGGGGGCGAGGTAATGAAAAACTGTTTTTT.

The rearrangement uses TRBV7-9 and TRBJ1-2; 7 bases match TRBD1. CDR1 and CDR2 from the germline V gene are SEHNR and FQNEAQ (reference sequence). The CDR3 covers 13 residues. Trimming took 7 bases from V and 8 from J; bases not matched to a gene: 10. Here the CDR3 DNA reads TGTGCCAGCAACGAGAATCAGGGGGAAGGCTACACCTTC. This encodes CASNENQGEGYTF.

The chain uses TRBV6-5 and TRBJ1-2; a weak D match, TRBD1 (5 bases). CDR1 and CDR2 from the germline V gene are MNHEY and SVGAGI. CDR3 size: 14 residues. Trimming stripped 0 bases from V and 6 bases from J, with 11 bases between. The CDR3, as DNA: TGTGCCAGCAGTTACTCGGCAGGGTCGGATGGCTACACCTTC. The encoded protein is CASSYSAGSDGYTF.

The chain links TRBV10-1 to TRBJ2-5, with 7 positions matching TRBD1. CDR1 is WNHNN, CDR2 SYGVQD, per germline (reference sequence). The CDR3 is 14 amino acids. V was clipped by 8 bases and J by 4 bases; unmatched bases: 10. The CDR3 nucleotides are TGCGCCAGCCCTACGAAGGACAGGAGAGAGACCCAGTACTTC. Residues: CASPTKDRRETQYF.

CDR3 region: CASRAGTSVSGANVLTF. For the CDR3, the DNA is TGTGCCAGTAGGGCCGGGACTAGCGTCTCTGGGGCCAACGTCCTGACTTTC. The gene calls are TRBV19 and TRBJ2-6, with TRBD2 matching over 10 bases. With V trimmed by 6 bases and J by 0 bases, 5 bases remained unmatched. In germline, CDR1 is LNHDA, CDR2 SQIVND (reference sequence). The CDR3 spans 17 residues.

The CDR3 reads CAGAGQPQHF. DNA of the CDR3: TGTGCTGGGGCGGGTCAGCCCCAGCATTTT. The chain recombines TRBV21-1 with TRBJ1-5. TRBV21-1 is shown as a pseudogene. The CDR3 contains 10 residues.

This clone was seen only once. The J gene is TRBJ2-4, the V gene TRBV3-1 (or the pseudogene TRBV3-2); TRBD2 might be the D (5 bases). Germline V gives CDR1 LGHDT, CDR2 YNNKEL (reference sequence). Trimming shortened V by 1 base and J by 0 bases, and 7 bases separated the two germline ends. The CDR3 is 15 amino acids. This CDR3 is CASSQGGLAKNIQYF. The CDR3 DNA sequence: TGTGCCAGCAGCCAAGGAGGGCTAGCCAAAAACATTCAGTACTTC.

This clone has only one observation. The chain couples TRBV3-1 (or the pseudogene TRBV3-2) to TRBJ1-1; D remains ambiguous. CDR1 is LGHDT, CDR2 YNNKEL, per germline (reference sequence). Trimming took 0 bases from V and 11 from J, leaving 16 bases between them. This CDR3 has 14 residues. Written as DNA, the CDR3 is TGTGCCAGCAGCCAAGATGGGTGGGCAGTTGGGGCTTTCTTT. Encoded protein: CASSQDGWAVGAFF.

The rearrangement joins TRBV6-6 to TRBJ2-1, with 11 bases aligning to TRBD2. Germline CDR1 is MNHNY and CDR2 is SVGAGI (reference sequence). CDR3 size: 18 residues. The V segment lost 5 bases and the J segment 2 bases; nucleotides outside the gene matches: 11. CDR3 bases: TGTGCCAGCAGTCCCGGGACTAGCGGAGGGGGGGCCTACAATGAGCAGTTCTTC. The encoded protein is CASSPGTSGGGAYNEQFF.